Below, 22 T cell receptor beta chains from the same sample are listed, as sequenced in a study of blood T cell repertoires in COVID-19. TCRdb's table, derived via immunoSEQ multiplex PCR, lists solely in-frame clones and lacks some. This table holds tens of thousands of clones, around 84% found once. Sequencing was performed on peripheral blood. These receptors were collected from a man aged 65 to 85 with acute or convalescent COVID-19.

The chain carries TRBV19 and TRBJ1-2; no definite D call. Germline V gene data show CDR1 as LNHDA and CDR2 as SQIVND (reference sequence). V was pared by 1 base and J by 6 bases, with 12 bases between. The CDR3 has 14 residues. The CDR3 region is CASSIVVRVDGYTF. In DNA, the CDR3 is TGTGCCAGTAGTATAGTTGTCCGGGTGGATGGCTACACCTTC.

As for this clone: An end of the junction differs from the germline gene, which may be a read error. The gene calls are TRBV7-7 and TRBJ2-1; D gene ambiguous. The CDR3 sequence is 15 residues long. The V gene's germline CDR1 is SSHAT and CDR2 FNYEAQ (reference sequence). The CDR3 coding sequence is TGTGCTAGCAGCTTAGAATTTGGCCAGTTCAATGAGCAGTTCTTC. Encoded protein: CASSLEFGQFNEQFF.

This clone was picked up one time. CDR3 bases: TGTGCCAGCACAGGTGAGAGCTATGGCTACACCTTC. Amino acid sequence: CASTGESYGYTF. The rearrangement uses TRBV2 and TRBJ1-2; D not resolved. Deletions cut 7 bases from V and 4 bases from J, with 10 bases between. The CDR3 contains 12 residues. Germline V lookup: CDR1 SNHLY, CDR2 FYNNEI. Based on the CDR3 plus reference TRBV2 and TRBJ1-2, the full variable domain is EPEVTQTPSHQVTQMGQEVILRCVPISNHLYFYWYRQILGQKVEFLVSFYNNEISEKSEIFDDQFSVERPDGSNFTLKIRSTKLEDSAMYFCASTGESYGYTFGSGTRLTVV.

This chain links TRBV3-1 (or the pseudogene TRBV3-2) with TRBJ2-6; no clear D gene. The V gene's germline CDR1 is LGHDT and CDR2 YNNKEL (reference sequence). Trimming pared 1 base from V and 0 bases from J, leaving 7 bases between. The CDR3 contains 16 residues. The DNA for the CDR3 is TGTGCCAGCAGCCAAGCTACGGGCTCTGGGGCCAACGTCCTGACTTTC. Residues: CASSQATGSGANVLTF.

CDR3 region: CASSLTRPYNEQFF. The CDR3 bases are TGTGCCAGCAGCTTAACTAGGCCCTACAATGAGCAGTTCTTC. This chain connects TRBV7-9 to TRBJ2-1, with D possibly TRBD2 on 5 matching bases. V gave up 2 bases and J gave up 2 bases, with 7 bases separating them. The CDR3 length is 14 residues. CDR1 SEHNR and CDR2 FQNEAQ come from the germline V gene (reference sequence).

This clone came up a few times. This chain links TRBV6-6 with TRBJ1-6; D perhaps matches TRBD1 (6 bases). There are 14 residues in the CDR3. The germline CDR1 and CDR2 sequences are MNHNY and SVGAGI (reference sequence). V was shortened by 6 bases and J by 7 bases, with 13 bases between the two germline ends. The CDR3 reads CASSRGGANSPLHF. CDR3 DNA sequence: TGTGCCAGCAGCCGCGGGGGCGCCAATTCACCCCTCCACTTT.

This sequence joins TRBV15 and TRBJ2-1; 11 nucleotides align to TRBD2. The CDR3 is 17 amino acids. The V gene end was trimmed by 5 bases and the J gene end by 7 bases; junction bases not matched to a gene: 13. In germline, CDR1 is LNHNV, CDR2 YYDKDF (reference sequence). CDR3 protein: CATSHLTLAGDENEQFF. CDR3 DNA sequence: TGTGCCACCAGCCACCTAACACTAGCGGGGGACGAGAATGAGCAGTTCTTC.

The chain has TRBV19 and TRBJ1-5, with D maybe TRBD1 (6 bases). The germline V and J ends were trimmed by 3 bases and 0 bases, with 9 bases remaining between them. This CDR3 has 15 residues. Germline CDR1 and CDR2: LNHDA and SQIVND (reference sequence). In nucleotides, the CDR3 is TGTGCCAGTAGTATTTACAGGGTTAGCAATCAGCCCCAGCATTTT. Residues: CASSIYRVSNQPQHF. Full variable domain (rest looked up from reference TRBV19 and TRBJ1-5): DGGITQSPKYLFRKEGQNVTLSCEQNLNHDAMYWYRQDPGQGLRLIYYSQIVNDFQKGDIAEGYSVSREKKESFPLTVTSAQKNPTAFYLCASSIYRVSNQPQHFGDGTRLSIL.

This clone was counted once. The chain combines TRBV2 with TRBJ2-7; TRBD1 matches at 7 bases. CDR1 and CDR2 from the germline V gene are SNHLY and FYNNEI. Germline trimming cut 4 bases from V and 3 bases from J; bases unmatched to any gene: 3. This CDR3 region has 13 residues. CDR3 coding DNA: TGTGCCAGCAGTGGACAGGGCCTCTACGAGCAGTACTTC. Translated: CASSGQGLYEQYF.

The V call is TRBV28, the J call TRBJ2-7; the match to TRBD1 covers 10 bases. The CDR3 consists of 13 residues. From germline, CDR1 is MDHEN and CDR2 SYDVKM. J was trimmed by 1 base and V by 10 bases; bases with no gene match: 4. CDR3 nucleotide sequence: TGTGCCACACTGGACAGGGGGTCCTACGAGCAGTACGTC. Protein sequence: CATLDRGSYEQYV.

The chain joins TRBV3-1 (or the pseudogene TRBV3-2) to TRBJ1-5, with D maybe TRBD1 (5 bases). The ends were cut back, 4 bases at V and 0 bases at J, with 13 bases in the middle. Germline CDR1 is LGHDT and CDR2 is YNNKEL (reference sequence). The CDR3 totals 16 residues. The CDR3 loop is CASSRGTPTSNQPQHF. The CDR3 DNA follows: TGTGCCAGCAGCCGAGGGACTCCTACTAGCAATCAGCCCCAGCATTTT.

This chain uses TRBV12-3 or TRBV12-4 with TRBJ1-2, with D possibly matching TRBD1 (6 bases). The CDR3 is made up of 13 amino acids. V gave up 6 bases and J gave up 3 bases, with 11 bases separating them. CDR3 sequence reads: CASSRDTDYGYTF. CDR3 in DNA: TGTGCCAGCAGCCGGGACACAGACTATGGCTACACCTTC.

The chain links TRBV6-5 to TRBJ1-5, with TRBD1 as a possible D gene (6 bases). Trimming stripped 5 bases from V and 3 bases from J, with 8 bases between. Germline V gives CDR1 MNHEY, CDR2 SVGAGI. This CDR3 comprises 13 residues. CDR3: CASSTGFNQPQHF. DNA of the CDR3: TGTGCCAGCAGTACAGGGTTCAATCAGCCCCAGCATTTT.

This clone was seen once. CDR3 residues: CASRGQVGNQPQHF. The CDR3 coding sequence is TGTGCCAGCAGGGGACAGGTGGGCAATCAGCCCCAGCATTTT. This chain uses TRBV7-2 with TRBJ1-5; TRBD1 aligns across 8 bases. The germline V gene encodes CDR1 SGHTA and CDR2 FQGNSA. The ends lost 6 bases at V and 2 bases at J; junction bases unmatched: 3. The CDR3 sequence is 14 residues long.

This rearrangement joins TRBV29-1 to TRBJ1-4, with unresolved D. The CDR3 extends over 17 amino acids. Germline-derived CDR1 and CDR2 are SQVTM and ANQGSEA. The V gene lost 4 bases and the J gene lost 0 bases, with 18 bases spanning the gap. CDR3 protein: CSVVAGSVYATNEKLFF. CDR3 DNA sequence: TGCAGCGTTGTAGCTGGGTCGGTCTACGCAACTAATGAAAAACTGTTTTTT.

The chain uses TRBV4-3 and TRBJ2-3; D ambiguous. CDR1 LGHNA and CDR2 YSLEER come from the germline V gene. The V end lost 4 bases, the J end lost 1 base, and 12 bases lay between the germline ends. The CDR3 consists of 15 residues. The CDR3 protein is CASSLVGEGTDTQYF. The CDR3 DNA sequence: TGCGCCAGCAGCCTAGTAGGAGAGGGCACAGATACGCAGTATTTT.

This clone was seen a single time. The V call is TRBV27, the J call TRBJ2-1; D is perhaps TRBD2 (7 bases). Trimming removed 5 bases from V and 9 bases from J, with 14 bases in between. This CDR3 has 13 residues. CDR1 is MNHEY, CDR2 SMNVEV, per germline (reference sequence). CDR3 region: CASSLTSRGEQFF. The CDR3 nucleotides read TGTGCCAGCAGTCTGACTAGCAGGGGTGAGCAGTTCTTC.

The CDR3 sequence is CAAAGGPSSYNEQFF. CDR3 in DNA: TGTGCCGCGGCGGGAGGACCCAGCTCCTACAATGAGCAGTTCTTC. This rearrangement joins TRBV19 to TRBJ2-1; TRBD2 agrees at 8 bases. This CDR3 region has 15 residues. Germline CDR1 and CDR2: LNHDA and SQIVND (reference sequence). With V trimmed by 11 bases and J by 0 bases, 9 bases remained unmatched.

The rearrangement joins TRBV6-5 to TRBJ1-1; the D gene is possibly TRBD1 (6 bases). Germline V gene lookup returns CDR1 MNHEY and CDR2 SVGAGI. The CDR3 contains 13 residues. Trimming cost V 6 bases and J 1 base, with 9 bases left between them. The CDR3 protein is CASRNRANTEAFF. The CDR3 bases are TGTGCCAGCAGAAACAGGGCGAACACTGAAGCTTTCTTT.

The chain links TRBV7-8 to TRBJ1-5; weak D call: TRBD1 (6 bases). Trimming took off 1 base at V and 5 bases at J, with 6 bases between the two ends. CDR1 is SGHVS, CDR2 FQNEAQ, per germline. The CDR3 runs 13 residues. The DNA for the CDR3 is TGTGCCAGCAGCTTAGACAGGGATCAGCCCCAGCATTTT. It codes for CASSLDRDQPQHF.

Only a few counts were recorded for this clone. This rearrangement joins TRBV5-4 to TRBJ2-5, with D tentatively TRBD2 (6 bases). The CDR3 extends over 13 amino acids. Trimming took 3 bases from V and 3 from J, leaving 9 bases between them. In germline, CDR1 is SGHNT, CDR2 YYREEE (reference sequence). CDR3 coding DNA: TGTGCCAGCAGCTCCCGCGGGGAAGAGACCCAGTACTTC. Translation gives CASSSRGEETQYF.

This chain connects TRBV15 to TRBJ2-7; the match to TRBD1 covers 7 bases. From germline, CDR1 is LNHNV and CDR2 YYDKDF (reference sequence). There are 14 residues in the CDR3. V was pared by 4 bases and J by 0 bases, with 3 bases of the junction left unmatched. The CDR3: CATSKRQGSYEQYV. DNA for the CDR3: TGTGCCACCAGCAAGCGACAGGGCTCCTACGAGCAGTACGTC.